This T cell receptor beta chain was sequenced in a study of CXCR3-negative and CXCR3-positive naive CD8 T cells. Findings of the study overall: Comparison of naive cells showed more hydrophobic TRB CDR3s in CXCR3-positive than in CXCR3-negative naive cells.

The CDR3 runs to 16 residues. Germline values: CDR1 SGHRS, CDR2 YFSETQ. A remark on this clonotype: Its matching antigen is unknown.

Libraries of TRB cDNA were made by 5' RACE and carried UMIs. Reanalyzing the 5' RACE reads, TCRdb keeps one entry per CDR3 protein, without DNA. The listing contains 75,000 to 95,000 distinct CDR3 sequences. Specimen: naive CXCR3- CD8+ T cells from blood. Regarding subset: CD45RO-CCR7+CD27+CD95- naive CD8+ T cells lacking CXCR3 (TNR3-). This receptor was identified in a human donor in good health. Some clones in this sample may be carry-over from other donors' samples. The chain has TRBV5-1 and TRBJ2-1; the D call from TCRdb, TRBD1, cannot be confirmed without DNA. The CDR3 sequence: CASSFKPGQGSGEQFF.